These 29 T cell receptor beta chains came from one sample sequenced in a study of T cells after yellow fever vaccination. TCRdb fed the 5' RACE reads into MiXCR, producing one record per CDR3 protein. The table lists some 300,000 distinct CDR3 sequences, roughly 8.6% of them singletons. The specimen was PBMCs, collected approximately 40 days after the first yellow fever vaccination. The origin of the receptors is a young man who received the YFV17D yellow fever vaccine.

This clonotype was observed a few times. CDR3 nucleotides: TGTGCCACCAGCAGAGATGCCACAACCTACGAGCAGTACGTC. The encoded protein is CATSRDATTYEQYV. V usage is TRBV15 and J usage is TRBJ2-7, with D unclear. CDR1 is LNHNV, CDR2 YYDKDF, per germline (reference sequence). V dropped 0 bases and J dropped 2 bases, with 8 bases sitting between them. CDR3 length: 14 amino acids.

The chain couples TRBV7-6 to TRBJ2-7, with TRBD1 matching 10 bases. The CDR3 spans 15 residues. J was trimmed by 6 bases and V by 4 bases; bases with no gene match: 9. Germline V CDR1 and CDR2: SGHVS, FNYEAQ. As DNA, the CDR3 is TGTGCCAGCAGCTCCTGGACAGGGGGAGGTAGCGAGCAGTACTTC. Protein: CASSSWTGGGSEQYF.

This clonotype was observed a few times. This chain uses TRBV5-3 with TRBJ2-7; perhaps TRBD1 as D (6 bases). TRBV5-3 is an ORF; its function is uncertain. The length of the CDR3 is 15 residues. V lost 4 bases, J lost 4 bases, and 18 bases lay in between. The CDR3 sequence is CARSLPTGPDYEQYV. As DNA, the CDR3 is TGTGCCAGAAGCCTCCCGACAGGACCTGATTACGAGCAGTACGTC.

V gene TRBV12-3 or TRBV12-4 combines with J gene TRBJ1-5; D not resolved. The CDR3 covers 17 residues. V lost 5 bases and J lost 4, with 21 bases in between. CDR3 nucleotide sequence: TGTGCCAGCAGTCTAGACGTTTTCGAAGGCGGAAATCAGCCCCAGCATTTT. The encoded protein is CASSLDVFEGGNQPQHF.

The V gene is TRBV6-2 or TRBV6-3, the J gene TRBJ2-5; 12 bases align to TRBD2. The germline CDR1 and CDR2 sequences are MNHEY and SVGEGT. The CDR3 contains 18 residues. The junction had 10 bases not matched to a gene; V was cut back by 0 bases and J by 5 bases. The CDR3 reads CASSYSLGLAGRGETQYF. CDR3 nucleotides: TGTGCCAGCAGTTACTCCCTCGGACTAGCGGGACGGGGTGAGACCCAGTACTTC.

This clonotype was counted between two and nine times. The CDR3 reads CASSVGGPNYGYTF. The CDR3 coding sequence is TGTGCCAGCAGCGTTGGGGGGCCCAACTATGGCTACACCTTC. The rearrangement joins TRBV9 to TRBJ1-2; possibly TRBD1 for D (6 bases). The CDR3 length is 14 residues. Germline V gene sequence: CDR1 SGDLS, CDR2 YYNGEE. Deletions cut 2 bases from V and 2 bases from J, with 10 bases between.

This clonotype was counted ten times or more. The J gene is TRBJ2-3, the V gene TRBV6-6; TRBD2 might be the D (5 bases). Trimming pared 10 bases from V and 5 bases from J, leaving 7 bases between. This CDR3 spans 10 amino acids. The germline CDR1 and CDR2 sequences are MNHNY and SVGAGI (reference sequence). CDR3 protein: CATGIDTQYF. The DNA of the CDR3 is TGTGCCACGGGGATAGATACGCAGTATTTT.

This clonotype occurred many times. CDR3 loop: CASSLSGVYGYTF. CDR3 DNA sequence: TGTGCCAGCAGCTTATCGGGGGTCTATGGCTACACCTTC. The chain links TRBV7-2 to TRBJ1-2; possibly TRBD1 for D (5 bases). V was clipped by 2 bases and J by 4 bases, with 8 bases between them. CDR1 is SGHTA, CDR2 FQGNSA, per germline. The CDR3 is made up of 13 amino acids.

J is TRBJ1-2 and V is TRBV6-1; no clear D gene. The germline CDR1 and CDR2 sequences are MNHNS and SASEGT. CDR3 length: 14 amino acids. Trimming removed 5 bases from V and 4 bases from J, with 14 bases in between. CDR3 bases: TGTGCCAGCAGTCTCAGGAGAGCTAGCTATGGCTACACCTTC. Its translation: CASSLRRASYGYTF.

A word on this clonotype: This sequence may be a read error, since a much larger clone differs from it by one base. V usage is TRBV7-2 and J usage is TRBJ2-3; 9 nucleotides agree with TRBD1. Germline CDR1 is SGHTA and CDR2 is FQGNSA. This CDR3 contains 14 residues. CDR3 nucleotides: TGTGCCACCGCAAGGGACAGGGATACAGATGCGCAGTATTTT. It is translated as CATARDRDTDAQYF.

This clonotype was observed a few times. This chain uses TRBV18 with TRBJ1-5; 7 bases are shared with TRBD1. Germline CDR1 and CDR2: KGHSH and LQKENI. This CDR3 contains 16 residues. Trimming cost V 6 bases and J 3 bases; bases outside gene matches: 11. The CDR3, as DNA: TGTGCCAGCTCGCCGTTCGGGACAGCCAACAATCAGCCCCAGCATTTT. Translated: CASSPFGTANNQPQHF. Using reference TRBV18 and TRBJ1-5 for the parts outside the CDR3, the full variable domain is NAGVMQNPRHLVRRRGQEARLRCSPMKGHSHVYWYRQLPEEGLKFMVYLQKENIIDESGMPKERFSAEFPKEGPSILRIQQVVRGDSAAYFCASSPFGTANNQPQHFGDGTRLSIL.

The V and J genes are TRBV29-1 and TRBJ2-3, with 8 bases that match TRBD1. The CDR3 has 13 amino acids. V was clipped by 4 bases and J by 4 bases; unmatched bases: 4. Germline loops: CDR1 SQVTM, CDR2 ANQGSEA. CDR3 sequence (DNA): TGCAGCGTTGTGAAACAGGGGGCAGATACGCAGTATTTT. This encodes CSVVKQGADTQYF.

The chain links TRBV4-3 to TRBJ1-3; 8 positions agree with TRBD1. The length of the CDR3 is 17 residues. Unmatched junction bases numbered 7, after V lost 0 bases and J lost 3 bases. CDR1 is LGHNA, CDR2 YSLEER, per germline. The CDR3 coding sequence is TGCGCCAGCAGCCAAGAAACCGACAGGGGAGGTGGAAACACCATATATTTT. The encoded protein is CASSQETDRGGGNTIYF.

This clonotype occurred a few times. The chain carries TRBV20-1 and TRBJ1-6, with D uncertain. Germline V gives CDR1 DFQATT, CDR2 SNEGSKA (reference sequence). Trimming left V 6 bases short and J 7 bases short, with 19 bases between. There are 15 residues in the CDR3. This chain's CDR3 is CSATLPDQRNSPLHF. CDR3 nucleotide sequence: TGCAGTGCGACCCTCCCGGACCAGCGGAATTCACCCCTCCACTTT.

The gene calls are TRBV5-1 and TRBJ1-1; D is possibly TRBD1 (6 bases). Germline CDR1 reads SGHRS; CDR2 reads YFSETQ. Trimming pared 2 bases from V and 5 bases from J, leaving 10 bases between. The CDR3 loop spans 13 amino acids. This CDR3 is CASSFGDRTEAFF. The CDR3 DNA follows: TGCGCCAGCAGCTTTGGAGACAGGACTGAAGCTTTCTTT.

This clonotype turned up a few times. This chain joins TRBV4-1 and TRBJ2-5; D is ambiguous. The CDR3 runs to 14 residues. Germline V gene lookup returns CDR1 MGHRA and CDR2 YSYEKL. V lost 2 bases and J 0 bases, leaving 7 bases between the germline ends. CDR3 protein: CASSQLGYQETQYF. The CDR3 bases are TGCGCCAGCAGCCAATTGGGGTACCAAGAGACCCAGTACTTC.

V usage is TRBV10-2 and J usage is TRBJ2-1, with 9 bases fitting TRBD1. The germline CDR1 and CDR2 sequences are WSHSY and SAAADI. The CDR3 runs to 14 residues. V trimming: 4 bases; J trimming: 6 bases; junction bases outside the gene matches: 4. The CDR3 reads CASSAGQGSNEQFF. For the CDR3, the DNA is TGCGCCAGCAGTGCGGGACAGGGTTCCAATGAGCAGTTCTTC.

This clonotype was counted only a few times. The chain recombines TRBV29-1 with TRBJ1-2, with D perhaps TRBD1 (5 bases). From germline, CDR1 is SQVTM and CDR2 ANQGSEA. V was cut by 5 bases and J by 5 bases, with 21 bases left in between. The CDR3 is 15 amino acids. CDR3 DNA: TGCAGCGTTTACCCTACCTCAGGGACCTTTTATGGCTACACCTTC. As protein: CSVYPTSGTFYGYTF.

There are many counts of this clonotype. J is TRBJ2-7 and V is TRBV7-2; D perhaps matches TRBD2 (5 bases). From germline, CDR1 is SGHTA and CDR2 FQGNSA. V was shortened by 4 bases and J by 4 bases, with 14 bases between the two germline ends. This CDR3 comprises 14 residues. CDR3 nucleotide sequence: TGTGCCAGCAGCTCGCAACTAGGCGGGTACGAGCAGTACTTC. Its protein is CASSSQLGGYEQYF.

This chain uses TRBV5-1 with TRBJ1-5, with a possible D match to TRBD1 (5 bases). CDR1 SGHRS and CDR2 YFSETQ come from the germline V gene. V was pared by 0 bases and J by 7 bases, with 8 bases between. The CDR3 loop spans 13 amino acids. The CDR3 is CASSLAGTQPQHF. The CDR3 DNA is TGCGCCAGCAGCTTGGCAGGGACCCAGCCCCAGCATTTT.

This clonotype turned up a few times. The V call is TRBV4-1, the J call TRBJ2-7; 7 nucleotides align to TRBD1. Per the germline V gene, CDR1 is MGHRA and CDR2 is YSYEKL. With 1 base clipped from V and 3 bases from J, the junction kept 3 bases outside the gene matches. The CDR3 totals 14 residues. The CDR3 DNA sequence: TGCGCCAGCAGCCAAGGTAACAGGGGCTACGAGCAGTACGTC. Amino acids: CASSQGNRGYEQYV.

This clonotype was counted at least ten times. This chain joins TRBV19 and TRBJ2-3, with D hard to call. Per germline, CDR1 LNHDA and CDR2 SQIVND (reference sequence). The CDR3 sequence is 13 residues long. The V end was cut by 5 bases, the J end by 7 bases, with 13 bases between. CDR3 loop: CASSPSSENTQYF. The CDR3 DNA reads as TGTGCCAGTAGTCCCTCTTCGGAAAATACGCAGTATTTT.

This clonotype occurred a few times. The chain is built from TRBV11-2 and TRBJ1-5; 7 nucleotides agree with TRBD1. CDR3 size: 16 residues. J was trimmed by 1 base and V by 6 bases; bases with no gene match: 9. The germline gives CDR1 SGHAT, CDR2 FQNNGV. The DNA for the CDR3 is TGTGCCAGCAGTTCTTACAGGGGAGGAAGCAATCAGCCCCAGCATTTT. As protein: CASSSYRGGSNQPQHF.

This clonotype has more than one count but fewer than ten. The chain couples TRBV12-3 or TRBV12-4 to TRBJ1-5; D is unresolved. Trimming stripped 6 bases from V and 6 bases from J, with 12 bases between. This CDR3 contains 13 residues. CDR3 coding DNA: TGTGCCAGCAGCCACGAGTATGGTCAGCCCCAGCATTTT. It is translated as CASSHEYGQPQHF.

The V and J genes are TRBV4-2 and TRBJ2-3; TRBD2 agrees at 7 bases. The germline V gene has CDR1 LGHNA and CDR2 YNFKEQ. The CDR3 loop spans 18 amino acids. V trimming: 3 bases; J trimming: 0 bases; junction bases outside the gene matches: 12. The CDR3 region has the DNA TGTGCCAGCAGCCAGCAGACTAGGACTAGAGCTAGCACAGATACGCAGTATTTT. Translation gives CASSQQTRTRASTDTQYF.

CDR3 bases: TGTGCCAGCAGCCCCAGGTTTGGCAATCAGCCCCAGCATTTT. Translated, it gives CASSPRFGNQPQHF. This chain joins TRBV7-2 and TRBJ1-5; no clear D gene. Germline V gene lookup returns CDR1 SGHTA and CDR2 FQGNSA. CDR3 length: 14 residues. Trimming left V 5 bases short and J 2 bases short, with 10 bases between.

The chain links TRBV6-5 to TRBJ1-2; 7 bases line up with TRBD1. This CDR3 has 15 amino acids. The germline V gene has CDR1 MNHEY and CDR2 SVGAGI. Trimming took 0 bases from V and 4 from J; bases not matched to a gene: 5. CDR3 coding DNA: TGTGCCAGCAGTTACTCGATATCAGGGGGCTATGGCTACACCTTC. As protein: CASSYSISGGYGYTF.

This clonotype appeared a few times. The rearrangement links TRBV30 to TRBJ2-7, with D possibly TRBD2 on 5 matching bases. The length of the CDR3 is 14 residues. Trimming pared 5 bases from V and 5 bases from J, leaving 19 bases between. CDR1 is GTSNPN and CDR2 is SVGIG in the germline V gene (reference sequence). The CDR3 DNA sequence: TGTGCCTGGGGGCCGGAGGTGCGAGGCGACGAGCAGTACTTC. It encodes CAWGPEVRGDEQYF.

This clonotype showed up many times. This chain uses TRBV4-3 with TRBJ2-2, with D maybe TRBD2 (6 bases). Looked up from germline, CDR1 is LGHNA and CDR2 is YSLEER. The CDR3 has 17 amino acids. Trimming stripped 7 bases from V and 0 bases from J, with 18 bases between. The DNA for the CDR3 is TGCGCCAGCACCCTAACAATGGGAGGACCGAACACCGGGGAGCTGTTTTTT. This codes for CASTLTMGGPNTGELFF.